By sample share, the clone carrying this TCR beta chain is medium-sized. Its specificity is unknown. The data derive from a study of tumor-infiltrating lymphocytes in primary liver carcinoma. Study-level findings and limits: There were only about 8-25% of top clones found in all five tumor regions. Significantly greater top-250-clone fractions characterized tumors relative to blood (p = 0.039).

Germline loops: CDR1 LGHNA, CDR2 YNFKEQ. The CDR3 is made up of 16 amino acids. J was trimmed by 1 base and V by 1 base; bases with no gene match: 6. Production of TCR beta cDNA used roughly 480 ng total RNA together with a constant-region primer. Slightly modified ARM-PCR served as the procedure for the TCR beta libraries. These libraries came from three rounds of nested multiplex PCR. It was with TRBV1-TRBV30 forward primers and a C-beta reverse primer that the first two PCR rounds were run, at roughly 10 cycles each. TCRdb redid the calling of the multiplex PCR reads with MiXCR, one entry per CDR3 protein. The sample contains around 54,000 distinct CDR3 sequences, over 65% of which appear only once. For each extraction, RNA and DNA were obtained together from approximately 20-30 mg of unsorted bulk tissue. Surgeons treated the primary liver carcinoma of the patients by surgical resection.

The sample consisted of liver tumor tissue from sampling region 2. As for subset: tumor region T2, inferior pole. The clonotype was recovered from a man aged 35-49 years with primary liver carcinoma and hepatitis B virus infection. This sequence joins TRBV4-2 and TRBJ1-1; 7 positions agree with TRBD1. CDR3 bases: TGTGCCAGCAGCCAAGGGCTTCAGGGGGGGAACACTGAAGCTTTCTTT. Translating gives CASSQGLQGGNTEAFF.